A single sample gave rise to the 25 T cell receptor beta chains below, sequenced in a study of cytomegalovirus exposure and HLA in healthy donors. This PCR relied on a set of 60 Vbeta primers and 13 Jbeta primers. The assay was immunoSEQ multiplex PCR, and TCRdb's table has in-frame clones only and misses some. Among roughly 150,000 clones, approximately 81% were seen once, and the ten largest hold 1.2% to 1.5%. The specimen was PBMCs. The receptor set was obtained from a man between 18 and 35 years old in good health and CMV-seronegative.

This chain joins TRBV7-6 and TRBJ1-3; the match to TRBD1 covers 11 bases. CDR1 is SGHVS and CDR2 is FNYEAQ in the germline V gene. The CDR3 runs 16 residues. V lost 7 bases and J lost 0; bases outside the gene matches: 5. CDR3 bases: TGTGCCAGCAAGGGACAGGGGGAGAACTCTGGAAACACCATATATTTT. Translating it yields CASKGQGENSGNTIYF.

Comment on this clone: Other DNA sequences in this sample translate to the same CDR3. The rearrangement uses TRBV11-2 and TRBJ2-7; 9 bases map to TRBD2. The CDR3 sequence is 15 residues long. The V segment lost 5 bases and the J segment 2 bases; nucleotides outside the gene matches: 7. Germline CDR1 and CDR2: SGHAT and FQNNGV. The CDR3, as DNA: TGTGCCAGCAGCCTGTTGCGGGGGGGGACCTACGAGCAGTACTTC. Translating gives CASSLLRGGTYEQYF.

The rearrangement links TRBV10-3 to TRBJ2-7; 7 positions agree with TRBD2. The trim removed 11 bases at V and 2 bases at J, leaving 6 bases unmatched. Germline lookup yields CDR1 ENHRY and CDR2 SYGVKD. This CDR3 has 12 amino acids. The CDR3 loop is CAHGEGPYEQYF. The CDR3 DNA sequence: TGTGCCCACGGGGAGGGTCCCTACGAGCAGTACTTC.

This chain joins TRBV6-5 and TRBJ2-7; TRBD2 matches 7 bases. This CDR3 contains 12 residues. V was pared by 4 bases and J by 6 bases, with 3 bases of the junction left unmatched. Germline CDR1 MNHEY, CDR2 SVGAGI. The CDR3 region has the DNA TGTGCCAGCAGTTCATCTAGCGGCGAGCAGTACTTC. Amino acids: CASSSSSGEQYF.

The chain links TRBV28 to TRBJ1-1; 9 bases align to TRBD1. The V gene end was trimmed by 6 bases and the J gene end by 11 bases; junction bases not matched to a gene: 10. Germline lookup yields CDR1 MDHEN and CDR2 SYDVKM. The CDR3 is 13 residues long. The CDR3 spells CASSPGQGGWAFF. The CDR3 nucleotides read TGTGCCAGCAGCCCGGGACAGGGAGGGTGGGCTTTCTTT.

On this clone: Other DNA sequences from this sample encode an identical CDR3 as well. The chain combines TRBV5-1 with TRBJ2-5; 10 nucleotides line up with TRBD2. With V trimmed by 7 bases and J by 5 bases, 8 bases remained unmatched. CDR1 and CDR2 from the germline V gene are SGHRS and YFSETQ. This CDR3 contains 14 residues. CDR3 amino acids: CASAPPSGSETQYF. In DNA form, the CDR3 reads TGCGCCAGCGCCCCTCCTAGCGGGAGTGAGACCCAGTACTTC.

CDR3 nucleotides: TGTGCCAGTAGTATTGGAGGGGTGAACACTGAAGCTTTCTTT. This translates into CASSIGGVNTEAFF. V usage is TRBV19 and J usage is TRBJ1-1, with D possibly being TRBD1 (5 bases). CDR3 length: 14 residues. CDR1 LNHDA and CDR2 SQIVND come from the germline V gene (reference sequence). Trimming left V 3 bases short and J 0 bases short, with 8 bases between. Complete variable domain (other parts from reference TRBV19 and TRBJ1-1): DGGITQSPKYLFRKEGQNVTLSCEQNLNHDAMYWYRQDPGQGLRLIYYSQIVNDFQKGDIAEGYSVSREKKESFPLTVTSAQKNPTAFYLCASSIGGVNTEAFFGQGTRLTVV.

The chain uses TRBV7-9 and TRBJ2-7; possible D gene TRBD1, 7 bases. The CDR3 runs 13 residues. Germline V CDR1 and CDR2: SEHNR, FQNEAQ (reference sequence). Trimming stripped 2 bases from V and 5 bases from J, with 10 bases between. CDR3 bases: TGTGCCAGCAGCTTACCCAGGGGGGACGAGCAGTACTTC. Translation gives CASSLPRGDEQYF.

This chain joins TRBV4-2 and TRBJ1-5; tentative D call: TRBD1 (5 bases). The CDR3 runs 17 residues. Per the germline V gene, CDR1 is LGHNA and CDR2 is YNFKEQ. Trimming shortened V by 4 bases and J by 3 bases, and 19 bases separated the two germline ends. CDR3 sequence reads: CASSRSVTGDANQPQHF. CDR3 sequence (DNA): TGTGCCAGCAGCCGCTCGGTTACAGGCGACGCCAATCAGCCCCAGCATTTT.

The table lists this clone with a few counts. This chain links TRBV6-1 with TRBJ1-6, with 9 positions matching TRBD1. V dropped 7 bases and J dropped 7; count of bases not matched to a gene: 8. Per the germline V gene, CDR1 is MNHNS and CDR2 is SASEGT. This CDR3 region has 15 residues. CDR3 DNA sequence: TGTGCCAGCACTTTAACCGGGACAGGGAATTCACCCCTCCACTTT. Protein sequence: CASTLTGTGNSPLHF.

The table lists this clone with a count of one. CDR3 nucleotide sequence: TGTGCCTGGACTAGCGAGGGGGAGACCCAGTACTTC. Amino acid sequence: CAWTSEGETQYF. This chain links TRBV30 with TRBJ2-5; D might be TRBD2 (6 bases). CDR3 length: 12 amino acids. Deletions cut 4 bases from V and 5 bases from J, with 11 bases between. Germline values: CDR1 GTSNPN, CDR2 SVGIG (reference sequence).

The gene calls are TRBV9 and TRBJ2-1; D possibly corresponds to TRBD1 (5 bases). In germline, CDR1 is SGDLS, CDR2 YYNGEE. Trimming removed 1 base from V and 0 bases from J, with 14 bases in between. This CDR3 is built from 17 residues. CDR3 bases: TGTGCCAGCAGCGTAAGGGGCGGAGACGGCTCCTACAATGAGCAGTTCTTC. It codes for CASSVRGGDGSYNEQFF.

This clone turned up a few times. The chain uses TRBV2 and TRBJ2-7; 9 bases are shared with TRBD2. Germline V gene lookup returns CDR1 SNHLY and CDR2 FYNNEI. The CDR3 runs 14 residues. The CDR3 coding sequence is TGTGCGGGGGGCTCTAGCGGGGCCTTCTACGAGCAGTACTTC. Encoded protein: CAGGSSGAFYEQYF.

This chain connects TRBV5-4 to TRBJ1-1; D perhaps matches TRBD1 (5 bases). The ends were cut back, 10 bases at V and 5 bases at J, with 15 bases in the middle. Germline V lookup: CDR1 SGHNT, CDR2 YYREEE (reference sequence). This CDR3 has 12 amino acids. CDR3 protein: CALGGVGTEAFF. The DNA for the CDR3 is TGTGCCCTTGGAGGGGTCGGAACTGAAGCTTTCTTT.

The rearrangement uses TRBV2 and TRBJ1-3, with D unresolved. Per germline, CDR1 SNHLY and CDR2 FYNNEI. The CDR3 spans 13 residues. V lost 6 bases to trimming and J lost 4 bases, with 10 bases between them. The CDR3 DNA reads TGTGCCAGCAGCGGAGGAGGGGGAAACACCATATATTTT. Translated: CASSGGGGNTIYF. Together with reference TRBV2 and TRBJ1-3, the CDR3 gives the full variable domain: EPEVTQTPSHQVTQMGQEVILRCVPISNHLYFYWYRQILGQKVEFLVSFYNNEISEKSEIFDDQFSVERPDGSNFTLKIRSTKLEDSAMYFCASSGGGGNTIYFGEGSWLTVV.

The gene calls are TRBV27 and TRBJ2-2, with 7 bases identical to TRBD2. J was trimmed by 6 bases and V by 0 bases; bases with no gene match: 10. Germline CDR1 is MNHEY and CDR2 is SMNVEV (reference sequence). This CDR3 comprises 17 residues. The CDR3 nucleotides read TGTGCCAGCAGTTTATCCTGGGGCGGGAGAGGCGCCGGGGAGCTGTTTTTT. Protein: CASSLSWGGRGAGELFF.

CDR3 sequence (DNA): TGTGCCAGCAGCTTGCCGGGACTGAGTAATGAAAAACTGTTTTTT. Its protein product is CASSLPGLSNEKLFF. The genes are TRBV11-2 and TRBJ1-4; TRBD1 might be the D (5 bases). Germline V lookup: CDR1 SGHAT, CDR2 FQNNGV. The CDR3 loop spans 15 amino acids. Trimming removed 3 bases at V and 4 bases at J, with 12 bases between.

The chain carries TRBV7-6 and TRBJ2-7, with D possibly TRBD2 on 5 matching bases. The CDR3 consists of 14 residues. V lost 5 bases and J 3 bases, leaving 14 bases between the germline ends. Per the germline V gene, CDR1 is SGHVS and CDR2 is FNYEAQ. The CDR3 sequence: CASSATSDFYEQYF. For the CDR3, the DNA is TGTGCCAGCAGCGCAACCTCGGACTTCTACGAGCAGTACTTC.

The chain is built from TRBV7-8 and TRBJ2-7, with D perhaps TRBD2 (6 bases). This CDR3 contains 13 residues. Trimming took off 4 bases at V and 3 bases at J, with 10 bases between the two ends. Germline-derived CDR1 and CDR2 are SGHVS and FQNEAQ. The CDR3 loop reads CASSSTSLYEQYF. The DNA of the CDR3 is TGTGCCAGCAGCTCCACTAGCCTCTACGAGCAGTACTTC.

This clone was recorded a few times. The V call is TRBV25-1, the J call TRBJ2-1, with 7 bases matching TRBD2. The trim removed 1 base at V and 8 bases at J, leaving 14 bases unmatched. Germline loops: CDR1 MGHDK, CDR2 SYGVNS. CDR3 length: 17 residues. In nucleotides, the CDR3 is TGTGCCAGCAGTGAATCCCCTTTGAGGGAGGGCCCGGATGAGCAGTTCTTC. Encoded protein: CASSESPLREGPDEQFF. Using reference TRBV25-1 and TRBJ2-1 for the parts outside the CDR3, the full variable domain is EADIYQTPRYLVIGTGKKITLECSQTMGHDKMYWYQQDPGMELHLIHYSYGVNSTEKGDLSSESTVSRIRTEHFPLTLESARPSHTSQYLCASSESPLREGPDEQFFGPGTRLTVL.

The table lists this clone with a count of one. This chain connects TRBV15 to TRBJ1-1; D call uncertain. Germline-derived CDR1 and CDR2 are LNHNV and YYDKDF (reference sequence). The CDR3 covers 13 residues. V was clipped by 0 bases and J by 10 bases, with 12 bases between them. Here the CDR3 reads CATSRDQGVLAFF. CDR3 bases: TGTGCCACCAGCAGAGATCAAGGAGTTTTAGCTTTCTTT.

J is TRBJ1-4 and V is TRBV7-9; 11 nucleotides agree with TRBD1. J gave up 10 bases and V 2 bases, and 3 bases lay outside the gene matches. In germline, CDR1 is SEHNR, CDR2 FQNEAQ (reference sequence). This CDR3 is built from 14 residues. The CDR3 is CASSLRTGGGKLFF. The CDR3 DNA reads as TGTGCCAGCAGCTTAAGGACAGGGGGCGGAAAACTGTTTTTT.

This clone was found a few times. V and J are TRBV7-9 and TRBJ2-7; TRBD2 aligns across 7 bases. CDR3 length equals 14 residues. CDR1 and CDR2 from the germline V gene are SEHNR and FQNEAQ (reference sequence). J lost 6 bases, V lost 1 base, and 6 bases had no gene match. CDR3 in amino acids: CASSLEIGGSEQYF. The DNA for the CDR3 is TGTGCCAGCAGCTTAGAGATTGGCGGGAGCGAGCAGTACTTC.

CDR3 residues: CASSPAGEPYEQYF. CDR3 nucleotide sequence: TGTGCCAGTTCCCCAGCGGGCGAGCCCTACGAGCAGTACTTC. The genes are TRBV19 and TRBJ2-7, with TRBD2 as a possible D gene (6 bases). Germline CDR1 is LNHDA and CDR2 is SQIVND (reference sequence). V was shortened by 8 bases and J by 2 bases, with 16 bases between the two germline ends. This CDR3 has 14 residues.

This clone was seen a few times. This chain connects TRBV4-1 to TRBJ2-1, with unresolved D. The ends were cut back, 8 bases at V and 7 bases at J, with 6 bases in the middle. The CDR3 sequence is 10 residues long. Germline CDR1 and CDR2: MGHRA and YSYEKL. CDR3 residues: CASPGNEQFF. The CDR3 DNA reads as TGCGCCAGCCCCGGGAATGAGCAGTTCTTC.